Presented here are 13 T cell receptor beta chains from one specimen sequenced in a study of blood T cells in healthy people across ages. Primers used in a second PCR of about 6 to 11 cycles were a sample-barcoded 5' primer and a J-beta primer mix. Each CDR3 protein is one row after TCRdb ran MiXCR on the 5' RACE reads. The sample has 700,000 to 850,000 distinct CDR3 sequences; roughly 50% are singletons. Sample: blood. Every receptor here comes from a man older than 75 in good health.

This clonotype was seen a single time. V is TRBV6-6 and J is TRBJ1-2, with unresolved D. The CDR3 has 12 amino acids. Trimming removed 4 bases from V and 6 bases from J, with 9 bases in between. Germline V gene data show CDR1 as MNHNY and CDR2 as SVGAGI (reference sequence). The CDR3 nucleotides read TGTGCCAGCAGTTCCCGGATTAATGGCTACACCTTC. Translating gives CASSSRINGYTF.

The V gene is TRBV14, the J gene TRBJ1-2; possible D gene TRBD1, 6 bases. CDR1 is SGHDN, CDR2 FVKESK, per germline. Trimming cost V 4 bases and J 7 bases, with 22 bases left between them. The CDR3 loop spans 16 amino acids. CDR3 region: CASSRDRTASSSGYTF. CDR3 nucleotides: TGTGCCAGCAGCCGAGACCGGACAGCCTCATCGAGTGGCTACACCTTC.

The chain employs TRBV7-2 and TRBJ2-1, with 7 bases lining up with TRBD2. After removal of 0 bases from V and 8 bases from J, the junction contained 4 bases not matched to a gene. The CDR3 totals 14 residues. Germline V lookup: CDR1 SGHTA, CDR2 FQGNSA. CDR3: CASSLARGSDEQFF. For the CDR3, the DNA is TGTGCCAGCAGCTTAGCGCGCGGGAGCGATGAGCAGTTCTTC.

CDR3 bases: TGCGCCAGCAACCGCGGGAGCTCCTACGAGCAGTACTTC. Translating it yields CASNRGSSYEQYF. The chain has TRBV5-1 and TRBJ2-7, with 7 bases identical to TRBD2. J was trimmed by 0 bases and V by 6 bases; bases with no gene match: 3. The CDR3 length is 13 residues. Germline V CDR1 and CDR2: SGHRS, YFSETQ.

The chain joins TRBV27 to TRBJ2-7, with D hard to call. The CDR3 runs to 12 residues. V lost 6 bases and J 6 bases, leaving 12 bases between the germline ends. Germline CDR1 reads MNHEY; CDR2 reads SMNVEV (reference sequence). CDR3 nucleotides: TGTGCCAGCAGGTTAAGTGGCGTCGAGCAGTACTTC. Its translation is CASRLSGVEQYF.

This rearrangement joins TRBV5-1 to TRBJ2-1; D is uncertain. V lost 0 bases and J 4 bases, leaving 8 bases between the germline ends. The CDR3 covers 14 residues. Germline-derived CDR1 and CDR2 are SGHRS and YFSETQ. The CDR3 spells CASSLGATYNEQFF. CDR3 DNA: TGCGCCAGCAGCTTGGGAGCGACATACAATGAGCAGTTCTTC.

CDR3 protein: CASRWTSGSNTGELFF. The CDR3, as DNA: TGTGCCAGCAGGTGGACTAGCGGGAGCAACACCGGGGAGCTGTTTTTT. The gene calls are TRBV5-6 and TRBJ2-2, with TRBD2 identical over 13 bases. The germline V gene has CDR1 SGHDT and CDR2 YYEEEE. There are 16 residues in the CDR3. Trimming at V came to 5 bases and at J to 2 bases, leaving 3 bases not matched to a gene.

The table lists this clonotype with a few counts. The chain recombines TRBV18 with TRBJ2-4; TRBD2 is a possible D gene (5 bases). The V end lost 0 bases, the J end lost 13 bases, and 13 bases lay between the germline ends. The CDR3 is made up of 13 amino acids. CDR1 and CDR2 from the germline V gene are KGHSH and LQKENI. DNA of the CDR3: TGTGCCAGCTCACCACCTCTGGTGTGGGAGCAGTACTTC. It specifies CASSPPLVWEQYF.

CDR3 coding DNA: TGTGCCAGCAGTGAGGGACAGAACTCCTACAATGAGCAGTACTTC. It codes for CASSEGQNSYNEQYF. The V gene is TRBV2, the J gene TRBJ2-5; 7 positions agree with TRBD1. The CDR3 extends over 15 amino acids. The V and J ends lost 3 bases and 11 bases, in that order; junction bases with no gene match: 15. The V gene's germline CDR1 is SNHLY and CDR2 FYNNEI.

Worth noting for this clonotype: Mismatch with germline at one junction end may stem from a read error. This chain's CDR3 is CASILDDRSVEQFF. CDR3 in DNA: TGCGCCAGCATCTTGGATGACAGATCCGTCGAGCAGTTCTTC. This chain joins TRBV5-1 and TRBJ2-1; a possible D gene is TRBD1 (5 bases). The CDR3 is made up of 14 amino acids. Germline V gives CDR1 SGHRS, CDR2 YFSETQ.

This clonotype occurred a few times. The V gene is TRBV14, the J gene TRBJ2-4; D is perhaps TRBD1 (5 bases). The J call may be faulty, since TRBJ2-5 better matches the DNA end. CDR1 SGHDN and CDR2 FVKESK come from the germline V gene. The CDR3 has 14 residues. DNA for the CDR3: TGTGCCAGCAGCCGGTATCAAGGGGAACAGACCCAGTACTTC. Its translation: CASSRYQGEQTQYF.

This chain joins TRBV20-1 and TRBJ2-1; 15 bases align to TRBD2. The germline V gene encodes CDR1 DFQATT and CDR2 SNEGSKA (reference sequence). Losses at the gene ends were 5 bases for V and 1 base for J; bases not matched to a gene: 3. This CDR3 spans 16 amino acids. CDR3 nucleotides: TGCAGTGCTGAGGGACTAGCGGGAGGATCCTACAATGAGCAGTTCTTC. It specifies CSAEGLAGGSYNEQFF.

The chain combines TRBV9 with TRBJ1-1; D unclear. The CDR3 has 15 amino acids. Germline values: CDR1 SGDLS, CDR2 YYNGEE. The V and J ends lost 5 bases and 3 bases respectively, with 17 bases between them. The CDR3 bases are TGTGCCAGCAGTTCCGGTCTAGCCTCGCACACTGAAGCTTTCTTT. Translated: CASSSGLASHTEAFF.